The 4 T cell receptor beta chains below all came from one sample that was sequenced in a study of control samples from healthy donors and cancer patients. Sequenced by immunoSEQ multiplex PCR; TCRdb stores in-frame clones only, minus some. The sample includes more than 95,000 clones, approximately 83% of them seen just once. Sequenced material: blood. Every receptor here comes from a woman in her fifties or sixties in good health.

The chain combines TRBV23-1 with TRBJ1-5, with unresolved D. TRBV23-1 is annotated as an ORF whose role is uncertain. CDR3 length equals 11 residues. The V end lost 5 bases, the J end lost 7 bases, and 6 bases lay between the germline ends. The CDR3 spells CASSSYQPQHF. The CDR3 DNA reads TGCGCCAGCAGTTCCTACCAGCCCCAGCATTTT.

The chain has TRBV7-2 and TRBJ2-3; D is perhaps TRBD1 (6 bases). Deletions cut 5 bases from V and 3 bases from J, with 18 bases between. The CDR3 length is 16 residues. The germline V gene has CDR1 SGHTA and CDR2 FQGNSA. The CDR3 DNA is TGTGCCAGCAGCCAAATGGGGCTAGGGGGTACAGATACGCAGTATTTT. It translates to CASSQMGLGGTDTQYF.

The chain is built from TRBV4-3 and TRBJ2-7; D not certain. Germline V CDR1 and CDR2: LGHNA, YSLEER. The CDR3 consists of 13 residues. Trimming shortened V by 0 bases and J by 3 bases, and 6 bases separated the two germline ends. This CDR3 reads CASSQDRSYEQYF. As DNA, the CDR3 is TGCGCCAGCAGCCAAGATAGGAGCTACGAGCAGTACTTC.

The CDR3, as DNA: TGTGCCAGCAGTTACACGGTCGAGGAGCGGGATTACAATGAGCAGTTCTTC. Protein: CASSYTVEERDYNEQFF. The J gene is TRBJ2-1, the V gene TRBV6-2 or TRBV6-3, with 7 bases that match TRBD2. Per germline, CDR1 MNHEY and CDR2 SVGEGT. The CDR3 contains 17 residues. V was clipped by 2 bases and J by 4 bases; unmatched bases: 11.